This T cell receptor (beta chain) emerged from a study of memory CD4+ T cells and cytomegalovirus serostatus. Looking at the study overall: This sample comes from healthy Belgian adults, 9 CMV seropositive, about 23 seronegative.

This clone was seen more than once but under ten times. The antigen is undetermined. Study-wide results and caveats: The CMV-associated TCR signature appears largely within the CD4+ memory repertoire. CD4+ memory repertoires contained about 40% of the roughly 160 reported CMV TCRbeta sequences.

This CDR3 comprises 14 residues. CDR1 is SGHDN and CDR2 is FVKESK in the germline V gene. The ends were cut back, 7 bases at V and 5 bases at J, with 12 bases in the middle. The sort gate was single viable CD3+CD4+CD8-CD45RO+ cells for memory CD4+ T cells. Original processing notes: Out-of-frame sequences were removed, leaving 2,000,000 or so distinct TCRbeta sequences. Clones were sequenced by immunoSEQ multiplex PCR, and TCRdb holds only the in-frame ones, with some missing. V, J and clone size were drawn from that table, and D and trimming were deduced from the DNA. The sample includes over 40,000 clones, over 75% of them seen just once.

Sequenced: memory CD4+ T cells from blood. The chain couples TRBV14 to TRBJ1-6; D may be TRBD1 (6 bases). This clonotype was sampled from an adult in good health and CMV-seronegative. DNA of the CDR3: TGTGCCAGCAAGGGGGAGGCCAATAATTCACCCCTCCACTTT. Protein product: CASKGEANNSPLHF.